This T cell receptor (beta chain) was identified during a study of shared clonotypes between healthy human individuals. There are 15 residues in the CDR3. Looked up from germline, CDR1 is LNHDA and CDR2 is SQIVND (reference sequence). V lost 7 bases and J 3 bases, leaving 19 bases between the germline ends. Method: immunoSEQ multiplex PCR; TCRdb's copy keeps in-frame clones and lacks some. The repertoire holds around 440,000 clones, with 77% as singletons. Sequencing was carried out using PBMCs. The rearrangement links TRBV19 to TRBJ2-7, with D tentatively TRBD1 or TRBD2 (5 bases each). The sequence was collected from a woman aged 40 to 50 in good health. Some clones in this sample may be carry-over from other donors' samples. DNA of the CDR3: TGTGCCAGTAAACCCGTCCGGGACCGGAGCTACGAGCAGTACTTC. Encoded protein: CASKPVRDRSYEQYF.